Listed here are 12 T cell receptor beta chains from one sample, sequenced in a study of identical twins. In TCRdb, the 5' RACE reads were re-called with MiXCR into one record per CDR3 protein. This table has 500,000 to 650,000 distinct CDR3 sequences, under 8.5% appearing once. The same specimen was also included in a second study, on yellow fever vaccine responses in identical twins.

Sequencing was done on a sample of PBMCs. The receptors were gathered from a woman younger than 30 in good health.

This clonotype was observed a few times. The gene calls are TRBV20-1 and TRBJ2-5, with 12 bases matching TRBD2. CDR3 length: 16 amino acids. Germline V lookup: CDR1 DFQATT, CDR2 SNEGSKA (reference sequence). V shed 5 bases, J shed 1 base, and the junction held 8 bases outside the gene matches. The DNA for the CDR3 is TGCAGTGCTTCTAGCGGGGGGGCTGAGACCCAAGAGACCCAGTACTTC. The encoded protein is CSASSGGAETQETQYF.

This clonotype appeared many times. This chain uses TRBV12-3 or TRBV12-4 with TRBJ1-2; D is unclear. Deletions cut 6 bases from V and 5 bases from J, with 13 bases between. The CDR3 extends over 13 amino acids. Here the CDR3 DNA reads TGTGCCAGCAGAGGGTCCCCTGGATATGGCTACACCTTC. It translates to CASRGSPGYGYTF.

This clonotype was detected a few times. The rearrangement links TRBV2 to TRBJ2-1; 9 nucleotides match TRBD2. In germline, CDR1 is SNHLY, CDR2 FYNNEI. V lost 5 bases to trimming and J lost 2 bases; unmatched junction nucleotides: 4. The CDR3 consists of 15 residues. Here the CDR3 DNA reads TGTGCCAGCAGTCGGATAGCGGGAGCCTACAATGAGCAGTTCTTC. Translating gives CASSRIAGAYNEQFF.

The chain is built from TRBV20-1 and TRBJ1-2, with 7 positions matching TRBD1. V lost 1 base and J lost 2; bases outside the gene matches: 7. The CDR3 spans 15 residues. Germline loops: CDR1 DFQATT, CDR2 SNEGSKA (reference sequence). The DNA of the CDR3 is TGCAGTGCTAGAGTCCCGGGACAGCCCAACTATGGCTACACCTTC. Translated: CSARVPGQPNYGYTF.

This clonotype has ten or more counts. The chain recombines TRBV7-9 with TRBJ1-1, with TRBD1 identical over 7 bases. The CDR3 is made up of 13 amino acids. Per germline, CDR1 SEHNR and CDR2 FQNEAQ (reference sequence). The V gene end was trimmed by 5 bases and the J gene end by 8 bases; junction bases not matched to a gene: 8. CDR3 sequence (DNA): TGTGCCAGCAGCCCAGGACAGGCAGCAGAAGCTTTCTTT. Its protein is CASSPGQAAEAFF.

This clonotype came up a few times. V and J are TRBV28 and TRBJ2-7; 7 nucleotides line up with TRBD1. CDR3 length: 15 residues. Germline-derived CDR1 and CDR2 are MDHEN and SYDVKM. V lost 5 bases, J lost 2 bases, and 9 bases stayed unmatched. The CDR3 sequence: CASSETGTAPYEQYV. The DNA for the CDR3 is TGTGCCAGCAGTGAGACCGGGACAGCGCCCTACGAGCAGTACGTC.

In this sample, this clonotype turned up a few times. V gene TRBV10-3 combines with J gene TRBJ2-2; D may be TRBD2 (6 bases). The CDR3 extends over 14 amino acids. The germline V gene encodes CDR1 ENHRY and CDR2 SYGVKD. Trimming removed 4 bases at V and 0 bases at J, with 6 bases between. The CDR3 DNA reads as TGTGCCATCAGTGGCGGGGCGAACACCGGGGAGCTGTTTTTT. Amino acids: CAISGGANTGELFF.

CDR3 loop: CASSGLVEQFF. The CDR3 nucleotides read TGTGCCAGCAGTGGACTGGTTGAGCAGTTCTTC. The V call is TRBV2, the J call TRBJ2-1; D is unclear. Looked up from germline, CDR1 is SNHLY and CDR2 is FYNNEI. Between the trimmed V and J ends, which lost 4 bases and 9 bases, there was a span of 7 bases. This CDR3 spans 11 amino acids.

This clonotype was counted at least ten times. The chain employs TRBV6-2 or TRBV6-3 and TRBJ1-5; possible D gene TRBD1, 6 bases. The germline gives CDR1 MNHEY, CDR2 SVGEGT. The CDR3 consists of 21 residues. V lost 6 bases to trimming and J lost 3 bases, with 33 bases between them. As DNA, the CDR3 is TGTGCCAGCAGCCCCCCAATGGTTCGGGACATGGTGCGAGGTGTCAATCAGCCCCAGCATTTT. As protein: CASSPPMVRDMVRGVNQPQHF.

This clonotype appeared many times. The rearrangement joins TRBV11-2 to TRBJ2-7; weak D call: TRBD2 (6 bases). Germline V gives CDR1 SGHAT, CDR2 FQNNGV. Trimming cost V 1 base and J 3 bases, with 16 bases left between them. This CDR3 has 16 residues. CDR3 region: CASSLGVGGSSYEQYV. The CDR3 DNA follows: TGTGCCAGCAGCTTAGGGGTCGGAGGGTCAAGCTACGAGCAGTACGTC.

This clonotype has a count of ten or more. The chain recombines TRBV3-1 with TRBJ2-3, with 7 bases fitting TRBD1. This CDR3 comprises 17 residues. V dropped 1 base and J dropped 0; count of bases not matched to a gene: 7. Germline assignment: CDR1 LGHDT and CDR2 YNNKEL (reference sequence). CDR3 sequence reads: CASSQGTGTLSTDTQYF. The CDR3 nucleotides read TGTGCCAGCAGCCAAGGGACAGGTACCTTAAGCACAGATACGCAGTATTTT.

There are a few counts of this clonotype. This chain uses TRBV4-1 with TRBJ2-7; 11 bases align to TRBD1. The CDR3 is 15 residues long. The ends lost 5 bases at V and 3 bases at J; junction bases unmatched: 6. The germline CDR1 and CDR2 sequences are MGHRA and YSYEKL. In DNA, the CDR3 is TGCGCCAGCAGCATCCGGACAGGGGGCTTCTACGAGCAGTACTTC. Amino acid sequence: CASSIRTGGFYEQYF.